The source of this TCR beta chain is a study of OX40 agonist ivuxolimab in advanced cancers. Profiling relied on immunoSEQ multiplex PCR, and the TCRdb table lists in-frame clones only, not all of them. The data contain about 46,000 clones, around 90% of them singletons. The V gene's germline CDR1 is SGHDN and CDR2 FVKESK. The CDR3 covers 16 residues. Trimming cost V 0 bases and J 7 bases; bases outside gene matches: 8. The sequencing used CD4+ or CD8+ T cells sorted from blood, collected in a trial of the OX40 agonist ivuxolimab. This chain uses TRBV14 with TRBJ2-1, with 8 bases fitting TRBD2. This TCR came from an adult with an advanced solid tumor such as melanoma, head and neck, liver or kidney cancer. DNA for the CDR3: TGTGCCAGCAGCCAAGATTGGGCTAGCGGGCTTAATGAGCAGTTCTTC. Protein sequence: CASSQDWASGLNEQFF.